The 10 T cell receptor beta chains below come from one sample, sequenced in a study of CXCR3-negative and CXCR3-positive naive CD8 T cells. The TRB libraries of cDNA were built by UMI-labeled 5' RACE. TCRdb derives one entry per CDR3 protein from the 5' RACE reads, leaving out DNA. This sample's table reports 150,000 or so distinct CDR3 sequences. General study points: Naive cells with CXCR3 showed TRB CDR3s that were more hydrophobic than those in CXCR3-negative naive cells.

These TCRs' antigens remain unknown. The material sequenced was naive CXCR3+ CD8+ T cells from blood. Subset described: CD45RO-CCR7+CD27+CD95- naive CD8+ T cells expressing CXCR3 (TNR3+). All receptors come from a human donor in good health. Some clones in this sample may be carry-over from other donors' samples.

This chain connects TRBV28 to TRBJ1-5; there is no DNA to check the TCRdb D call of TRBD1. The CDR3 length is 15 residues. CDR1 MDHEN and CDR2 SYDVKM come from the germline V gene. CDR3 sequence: CASSPTVYSNQPQHF.

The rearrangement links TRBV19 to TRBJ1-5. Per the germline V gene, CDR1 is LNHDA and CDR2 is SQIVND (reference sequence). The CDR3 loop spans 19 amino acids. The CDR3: CASSIDQGELLGVNQPQHF.

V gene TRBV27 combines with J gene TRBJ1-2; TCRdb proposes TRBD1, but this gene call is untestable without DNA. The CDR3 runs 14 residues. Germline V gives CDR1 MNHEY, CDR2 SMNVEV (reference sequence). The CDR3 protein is CASSRTGRGYGYTF.

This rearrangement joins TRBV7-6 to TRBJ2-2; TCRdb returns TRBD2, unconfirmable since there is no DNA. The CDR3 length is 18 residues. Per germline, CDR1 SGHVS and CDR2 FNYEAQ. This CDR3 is CASSLGVILAGNTGELFF. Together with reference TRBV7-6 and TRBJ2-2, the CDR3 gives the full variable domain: GAGVSQSPRYKVTKRGQDVALRCDPISGHVSLYWYRQALGQGPEFLTYFNYEAQQDKSGLPNDRFSAERPEGSISTLTIQRTEQRDSAMYRCASSLGVILAGNTGELFFGEGSRLTVL.

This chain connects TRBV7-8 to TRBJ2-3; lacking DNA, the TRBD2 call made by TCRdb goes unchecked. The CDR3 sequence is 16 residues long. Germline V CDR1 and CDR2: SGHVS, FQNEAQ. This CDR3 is CASSRTSGGFTDTQYF.

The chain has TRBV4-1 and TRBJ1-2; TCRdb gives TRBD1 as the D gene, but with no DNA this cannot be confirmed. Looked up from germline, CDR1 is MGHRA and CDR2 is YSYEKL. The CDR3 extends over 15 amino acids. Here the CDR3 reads CASSQPGEKTWGFTF.

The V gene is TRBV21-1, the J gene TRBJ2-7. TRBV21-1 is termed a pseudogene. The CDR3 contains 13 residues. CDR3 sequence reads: CASSKRPSYEQYF.

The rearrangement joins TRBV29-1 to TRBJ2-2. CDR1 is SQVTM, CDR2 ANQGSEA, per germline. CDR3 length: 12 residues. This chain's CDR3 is CSVVDRTGELFF.

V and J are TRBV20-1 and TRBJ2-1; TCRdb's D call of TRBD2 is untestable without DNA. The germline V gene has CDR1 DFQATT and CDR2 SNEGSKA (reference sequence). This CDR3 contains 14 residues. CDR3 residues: CSARSSGGDNEQFF.

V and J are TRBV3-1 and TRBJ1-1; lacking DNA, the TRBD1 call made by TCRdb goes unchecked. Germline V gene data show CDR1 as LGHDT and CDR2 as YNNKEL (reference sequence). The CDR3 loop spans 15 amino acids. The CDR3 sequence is CASSKTQGFGTEAFF.